The 3 T cell receptor beta chains below come from one sample, sequenced in a study of shared clonotypes between healthy human individuals. Only in-frame clones appear in the TCRdb table, and some are missing; sequencing was by immunoSEQ multiplex PCR. The sample yields about 2.4 million clones, approximately 93% seen once. Sequenced sample: naive CD4+ T cells from PBMCs. Subset in this sample: CD45RA+ positively selected. The receptors come from a man aged 18 to 35 in good health. Some clones in this sample may be carry-over from other donors' samples.

A single count supports this clone. The chain combines TRBV19 with TRBJ2-3; 16 bases fit TRBD2. Looked up from germline, CDR1 is LNHDA and CDR2 is SQIVND (reference sequence). The ends lost 5 bases at V and 0 bases at J; junction bases unmatched: 11. CDR3 size: 20 residues. The CDR3 nucleotides are TGTGCCAGTAGTTTTGGGACTAGCGGGAGGGCCGGGAGGAGCACAGATACGCAGTATTTT. It translates to CASSFGTSGRAGRSTDTQYF.

The genes are TRBV19 and TRBJ1-2; a weak D match, TRBD1 (6 bases). Germline V gene data show CDR1 as LNHDA and CDR2 as SQIVND (reference sequence). The length of the CDR3 is 14 residues. Trimming removed 3 bases at V and 5 bases at J, with 13 bases between. The CDR3 loop reads CASSMRTDPYGYTF. In nucleotides, the CDR3 is TGTGCCAGTAGTATGCGGACAGATCCATATGGCTACACCTTC.

CDR3 loop: CSVGPGGGYTF. The CDR3 DNA reads TGCAGCGTTGGTCCGGGCGGCGGCTACACCTTC. V usage is TRBV29-1 and J usage is TRBJ1-2; D remains unclear. Germline V CDR1 and CDR2: SQVTM, ANQGSEA. CDR3 length: 11 residues. Deletions cut 4 bases from V and 8 bases from J, with 11 bases between.